This entry lists 10 T cell receptor beta chains sequenced from one sample in a study of T cells in Graves' hyperthyroidism and ophthalmopathy (dated by TCRdb to between 2017 and 2020). Receptor libraries were prepared by multiplex PCR. Sequencing was performed on an Illumina HiSeq 2000. Amplification of TCR beta CDR3 regions was carried out from RNA transcripts. A first-round RT-PCR of the TCR CDR3 used the HTBI primer set with the Qiagen OneStep RT-PCR kit. TCRdb handled the public reads itself, with Q25 trimming in fastp and clone calling in MiXCR, and kept productive beta chains. Each CDR3 protein gets just one entry, which takes the most common genes and DNA from the rows behind it. This sample gives over 550,000 distinct CDR3 sequences in total; 16% of them show up just once. The ten most abundant clones make up about 18% of the sample. Source material: blood. Receptors were obtained from a woman under 30 with Graves' hyperthyroidism.

The V call is TRBV2, the J call TRBJ2-7, with D perhaps matching TRBD1 (8 bases). This CDR3 is built from 16 residues. CDR1 SNHLY and CDR2 FYNNEI come from the germline V gene. Trimming took off 6 bases at V and 3 bases at J, with 21 bases between the two ends. The CDR3 DNA is TGTGCCAGCAGCTCCCAGGGGGCTAGCGGTGACTACGAGCAGTACTTC. It codes for CASSSQGASGDYEQYF.

This clonotype was seen ten or more times. The rearrangement uses TRBV2 and TRBJ2-5, with 10 bases that match TRBD2. The CDR3 has 17 residues. Per germline, CDR1 SNHLY and CDR2 FYNNEI. J lost 1 base, V lost 6 bases, and 11 bases had no gene match. The CDR3 sequence is CASSHLRTSGVQETQYF. DNA of the CDR3: TGTGCCAGCAGCCACCTCCGTACTAGCGGGGTCCAAGAGACCCAGTACTTC.

This clonotype was seen more than once but under ten times. V gene TRBV27 combines with J gene TRBJ2-7; D not resolved. Germline values: CDR1 MNHEY, CDR2 SMNVEV (reference sequence). V dropped 1 base and J dropped 1 base, with 11 bases sitting between them. The length of the CDR3 is 15 residues. The CDR3 nucleotides are TGTGCCAGCAGTTTATTTCGGGCGGCATCCTACGAGCAGTACTTC. Translating gives CASSLFRAASYEQYF.

This clonotype was seen a handful of times. The chain recombines TRBV14 with TRBJ2-7; 7 nucleotides align to TRBD1. The CDR3 length is 14 residues. V shed 1 base, J shed 2 bases, and the junction held 2 bases outside the gene matches. Germline V gives CDR1 SGHDN, CDR2 FVKESK. The CDR3 is CASSQGDSPYEQYF. As DNA, the CDR3 is TGTGCCAGCAGCCAAGGGGACAGTCCCTACGAGCAGTACTTC.

This clonotype was counted ten times or more. The J gene is TRBJ2-3, the V gene TRBV20-1, with TRBD2 identical over 10 bases. Germline CDR1 is DFQATT and CDR2 is SNEGSKA (reference sequence). The CDR3 length is 14 residues. Trimming removed 5 bases from V and 5 bases from J; junction bases left unmatched: 7. The CDR3 sequence is CSAGSGGLVDTQYF. CDR3 DNA: TGCAGTGCTGGTAGCGGGGGGTTGGTAGATACGCAGTATTTT.

The rearrangement joins TRBV3-1 to TRBJ2-1; D gene unclear. Germline CDR1 and CDR2: LGHDT and YNNKEL (reference sequence). V was pared by 8 bases and J by 2 bases, with 7 bases between. The CDR3 covers 12 residues. CDR3 sequence: CASLSPYNEQFF. CDR3 DNA: TGTGCCAGCTTATCCCCCTACAATGAGCAGTTCTTC.

The chain combines TRBV29-1 with TRBJ1-2; no reliable D call. The germline V gene encodes CDR1 SQVTM and CDR2 ANQGSEA. V gave up 4 bases and J gave up 0 bases, with 6 bases separating them. This CDR3 spans 12 amino acids. CDR3 region: CSVVNANYGYTF. The CDR3 DNA reads TGCAGCGTTGTTAACGCTAACTATGGCTACACCTTC. The full variable domain, its missing parts supplied by reference TRBV29-1 and TRBJ1-2, is SAVISQKPSRDICQRGTSLTIQCQVDSQVTMMFWYRQQPGQSLTLIATANQGSEATYESGFVIDKFPISRPNLTFSTLTVSNMSPEDSSIYLCSVVNANYGYTFGSGTRLTVV.

This clonotype came up a few times. The chain links TRBV6-1 to TRBJ2-1; 7 bases agree with TRBD2. Germline V gene data show CDR1 as MNHNS and CDR2 as SASEGT. The CDR3 has 16 amino acids. V shed 6 bases and J 2 bases; nucleotides not matched to a gene: 10. The CDR3 reads CASSAMTSSTYNEQFF. CDR3 bases: TGTGCCAGCAGCGCAATGACTAGCAGCACCTACAATGAGCAGTTCTTC.

The table lists this clonotype with a few counts. The chain links TRBV5-6 to TRBJ2-3; a possible D gene is TRBD2 (5 bases). Germline assignment: CDR1 SGHDT and CDR2 YYEEEE. The CDR3 covers 14 residues. The V and J ends lost 3 bases and 2 bases respectively, with 10 bases between them. CDR3 sequence: CASSWGADTDTQYF. CDR3 nucleotide sequence: TGTGCCAGCAGCTGGGGAGCAGACACAGATACGCAGTATTTT.

The chain carries TRBV27 and TRBJ2-3; D perhaps matches TRBD2 (6 bases). V dropped 6 bases and J dropped 6 bases, with 22 bases sitting between them. CDR3 length: 16 amino acids. CDR1 is MNHEY and CDR2 is SMNVEV in the germline V gene (reference sequence). The CDR3 DNA is TGTGCCAGCAGAGCATCGAGCGGGCCCCTAATTGATACGCAGTATTTT. Its translation: CASRASSGPLIDTQYF.